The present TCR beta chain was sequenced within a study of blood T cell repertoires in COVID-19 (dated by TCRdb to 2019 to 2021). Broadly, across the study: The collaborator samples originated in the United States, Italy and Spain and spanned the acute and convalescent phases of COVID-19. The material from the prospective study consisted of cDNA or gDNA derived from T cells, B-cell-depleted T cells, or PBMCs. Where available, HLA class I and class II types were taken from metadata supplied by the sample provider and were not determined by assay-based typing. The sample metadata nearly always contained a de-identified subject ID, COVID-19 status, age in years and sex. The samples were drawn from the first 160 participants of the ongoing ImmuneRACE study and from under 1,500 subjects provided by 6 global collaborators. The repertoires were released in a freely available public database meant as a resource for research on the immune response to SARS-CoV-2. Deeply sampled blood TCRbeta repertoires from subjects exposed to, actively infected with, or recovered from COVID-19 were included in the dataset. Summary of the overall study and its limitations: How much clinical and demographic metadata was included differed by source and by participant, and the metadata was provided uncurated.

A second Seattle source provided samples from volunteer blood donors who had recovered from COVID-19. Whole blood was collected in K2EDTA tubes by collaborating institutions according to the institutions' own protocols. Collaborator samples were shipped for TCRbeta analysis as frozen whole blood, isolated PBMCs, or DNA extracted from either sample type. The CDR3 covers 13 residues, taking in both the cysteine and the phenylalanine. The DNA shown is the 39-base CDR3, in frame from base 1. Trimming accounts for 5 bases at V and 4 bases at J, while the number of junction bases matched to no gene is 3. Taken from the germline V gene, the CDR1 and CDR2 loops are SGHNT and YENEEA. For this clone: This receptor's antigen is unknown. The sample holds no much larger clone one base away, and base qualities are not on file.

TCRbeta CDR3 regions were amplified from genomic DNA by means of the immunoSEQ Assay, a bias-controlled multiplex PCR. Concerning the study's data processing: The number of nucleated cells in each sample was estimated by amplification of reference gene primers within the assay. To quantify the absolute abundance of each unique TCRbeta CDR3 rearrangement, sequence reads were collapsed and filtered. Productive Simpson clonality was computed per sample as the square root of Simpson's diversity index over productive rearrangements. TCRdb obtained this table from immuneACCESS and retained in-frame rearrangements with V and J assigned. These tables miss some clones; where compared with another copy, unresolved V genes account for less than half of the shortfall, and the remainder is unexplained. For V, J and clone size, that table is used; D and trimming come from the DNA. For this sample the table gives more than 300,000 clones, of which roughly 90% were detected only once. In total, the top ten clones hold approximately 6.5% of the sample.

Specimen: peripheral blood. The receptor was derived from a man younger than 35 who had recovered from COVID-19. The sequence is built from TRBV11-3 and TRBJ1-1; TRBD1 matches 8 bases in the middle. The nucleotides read TGTGCCAGCAGCCCAGGGGGCTCCACTGAAGCTTTCTTT. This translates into CASSPGGSTEAFF.